These 6 T cell receptor beta chains originate from one sample sequenced in a study of beta chain features in type 1 diabetes. Study-level results: Researchers report that Type 1 diabetes patients had moderately but significantly shorter TCRB CDR3s across all four CD4+ subsets.

These receptors have no known antigen. Isolated RNA was reverse transcribed in full, so expressed TCRB transcripts were sequenced. Produced via immunoSEQ multiplex PCR; TCRdb's table is partial and in-frame only. The top ten hold roughly 0.04% of the sample, which has more than 550,000 clones, about an eighth seen once. The sample taken for sequencing was naive CD4+ T cells from blood. All receptors derive from a young man with type 1 diabetes.

This clone was counted only a few times. The rearrangement uses TRBV28 and TRBJ2-1; TRBD1 is a possible D gene (6 bases). This CDR3 contains 17 residues. Trimming pared 6 bases from V and 2 bases from J, leaving 20 bases between. Germline-derived CDR1 and CDR2 are MDHEN and SYDVKM. This CDR3 is CASSHGRGRGAYNEQFF. The CDR3 nucleotides read TGTGCCAGCAGCCACGGTAGGGGCAGGGGCGCCTACAATGAGCAGTTCTTC.

This clone was detected a few times. The CDR3 spells CASSLAGFSYEQYF. CDR3 DNA: TGTGCCAGCAGCTTAGCGGGATTTTCCTACGAGCAGTACTTC. The chain carries TRBV7-2 and TRBJ2-7; D is uncertain. There are 14 residues in the CDR3. CDR1 and CDR2 (germline): SGHTA, FQGNSA. Trimming shortened V by 0 bases and J by 1 base, and 7 bases separated the two germline ends.

This clone was seen only a few times. The chain recombines TRBV2 with TRBJ2-3; the match to TRBD2 covers 11 bases. Trimming at V came to 2 bases and at J to 4 bases, leaving 2 bases not matched to a gene. Germline CDR1 SNHLY, CDR2 FYNNEI. The CDR3 totals 15 residues. The CDR3 DNA follows: TGTGCCAGCAGTGAAATACTAGCGGGAGCAGATACGCAGTATTTT. This translates into CASSEILAGADTQYF.

The rearrangement links TRBV30 to TRBJ1-2; no clear D gene. V lost 3 bases and J 7 bases, leaving 15 bases between the germline ends. Germline V gene data show CDR1 as GTSNPN and CDR2 as SVGIG (reference sequence). This CDR3 has 13 amino acids. In nucleotides, the CDR3 is TGTGCCTGGAGCCTAATGACCTCGGCTGGCTACACCTTC. As protein: CAWSLMTSAGYTF.

This clone appeared a few times. The chain links TRBV6-1 to TRBJ1-5; a weak D match, TRBD1 (5 bases). This CDR3 contains 17 residues. V was pared by 4 bases and J by 0 bases, with 16 bases between. The germline gives CDR1 MNHNS, CDR2 SASEGT. CDR3 sequence: CASSGRDSPYSNQPQHF. CDR3 DNA sequence: TGTGCCAGCAGTGGGAGAGACAGCCCTTATAGCAATCAGCCCCAGCATTTT.

The CDR3 protein is CASTPGGGIIEQYF. The DNA of the CDR3 is TGTGCCAGCACCCCCGGGGGGGGCATAATCGAGCAGTACTTC. V is TRBV5-4 and J is TRBJ2-7, with 8 bases fitting TRBD2. V was clipped by 6 bases and J by 6 bases; unmatched bases: 11. The germline V gene encodes CDR1 SGHNT and CDR2 YYREEE (reference sequence). The CDR3 is 14 amino acids. The entire variable domain, with the rest obtained from reference TRBV5-4 and TRBJ2-7, is as follows: ETGVTQSPTHLIKTRGQQVTLRCSSQSGHNTVSWYQQALGQGPQFIFQYYREEENGRGNFPPRFSGLQFPNYSSELNVNALELDDSALYLCASTPGGGIIEQYFGPGTRLTVT.